This T cell receptor beta chain was observed in a study of OX40 agonist ivuxolimab in advanced cancers. Study information: Ivuxolimab, an agonistic anti-OX40 (CD134) antibody, was given to patients. Partial responses were achieved by three patients, one with hepatocellular carcinoma and two with cutaneous melanoma.

Trimming stripped 2 bases from V and 1 base from J, with 6 bases between. CDR3 size: 13 residues. Germline V gene sequence: CDR1 SGDLS, CDR2 YYNGEE. Assay: immunoSEQ multiplex PCR; the TCRdb copy retains only in-frame clones and omits some. The table lists about 73,000 clones, more than 85% of them singletons, with roughly a tenth in the top ten. This clone was counted between two and nine times. The sequence derives from an adult with an advanced solid tumor such as melanoma, head and neck, liver or kidney cancer. The sequencing used CD4+ or CD8+ T cells sorted from blood, collected in a trial of the OX40 agonist ivuxolimab. The chain links TRBV9 to TRBJ1-2; D unresolved. The CDR3 DNA sequence: TGTGCCAGCAGCGTTGGGAATAACTATGGCTACACCTTC. Its protein product is CASSVGNNYGYTF.